Reported below is one T cell receptor (beta chain). This clone's antigen is unknown. Per-base qualities were not stored, and no clone one base away is much larger. The cohort consisted of 666 healthy bone marrow donors. At the time of sampling, all cohort members were nominally healthy, though unrecorded immune exposures were likely present. The donor tested CMV seropositive and was one of the 289 seropositive cohort members. Every donor gave a peripheral blood sample, and the peripheral blood mononuclear cells from that sample were used for TCR beta sequencing. Genomic DNA was extracted from the blood cell samples with the Qiagen DNeasy Blood Extraction Kit. This sample was included in a study of cytomegalovirus exposure and HLA in healthy donors (TCRdb year 2017). Background on the whole study: According to an earlier analysis of a few hundred of the donors, 200 million or so T cells yielded 117 million unique TCR beta sequences and more than 250 Gb of sequence data. An early release covering roughly 640 HLA-typed donors comprised approximately 300 gigabases of sequencing data and around 86 million unique TCR sequences. Among the roughly 390 genotyped donors, 75% to 90% belonged to the genetic ancestry cluster associated with self-reported Caucasian donors. The aim of the study was to test whether cataloging public T cell receptors could identify signatures of past pathogen exposure. The T cell repertoires of roughly 660 subjects were profiled by immunosequencing and related to cytomegalovirus serostatus. Along with the approximately 650-subject first cohort, a separate validation cohort of more than 90 different subjects was used. High-throughput TCR immunosequencing, statistical association of individual TCRs with disease status, and machine learning were combined to predict cytomegalovirus infection status. To study patterns of TCR occurrence, a later analysis re-analyzed previously published TCR beta repertoires from several hundred donors and added high-resolution HLA genotyping. In the later analysis, no new phenotypic data were used to find candidate immune exposures; instead, reliance was placed on TCR beta sequences and their occurrence across donors. An earlier analysis of some 600 of the donors applied high-throughput TCR beta sequencing to assess whether each TCR beta V gene segment acted as functional or pseudogenic. Alongside the repertoire data, information on donor age, sex, ethnicity and CMV serostatus was compiled. Genome-wide SNP genotypes for about 55% of the 666 donors were used in a later genetic analysis, which treated that subset as a discovery cohort. All discovery cohort repertoires had been generated using a single sequencing platform. Both class I and class II loci were covered by HLA typing, at four-digit resolution. The number of donors typed differed by locus, with about 629-630 for A, B, C, DRB1 and DQB1, about 500 for DQA1, 600 to 610 for DPA1, and some 440 for DPB1. Because of strong linkage in the cohort, 4 to 6 DR-DQ haplotypes were treated as single units for association and clustering. On average, 235,054 unique TCR beta nucleotide sequences were sequenced per donor among several hundred genotyped donors of the cohort, with about 19% of those sequences being non-productive.

Overall study outcomes, separate from this receptor: An earlier analysis of several hundred of the donors showed that most TCR beta V segments appeared in productive rearrangements either about 87% or about 30% of the time, which broadly matched IMGT annotations. A cluster of highly shared sequence variants was judged likely to be a technical artifact of the sequencing pipeline. A few of the identified cytomegalovirus-associated TCR beta chains were confirmed in vitro to be specific for cytomegalovirus antigens. Because counts were too low, some 17 rarely observed V segments, including chromosome 9 orphons, were excluded from the earlier analysis of some 540 of the donors. According to a later analysis, TCR association rates differed among HLA loci, with DRB1 alleles showing the most associated TCRs and HLA-C alleles showing the fewest. Because HLA typing was missing for some donors at each locus, association tests included only the typed subset. Correlated functional status among segregating V segments might be attributable to linkage disequilibrium, but an unknown experimental factor could not be ruled out. V-gene and J-gene trimming of TCR beta chains was associated with a missense DCLRE1C variant in a later genetic analysis, and the association was replicated in an independent cohort. Compared with the approximately 670-donor mean, donors in an Asian-associated ancestry cluster had fewer N-insertions in productive TCRs, according to a later genetic analysis. When HLA alleles, especially DR and DQ, strongly co-occurred, attributing TCR associations to individual alleles was difficult. CMV serostatus was the only immune exposure information available for the cohort. Only TCR beta chains were sequenced in this cohort, and the absence of alpha or paired-chain data limited detectable features. Most CMV-associated TCR beta chains appeared to be HLA-restricted in a later analysis, and the HLA associations seemed to be driven largely by CMV exposure. According to a later analysis, parvovirus B19, influenza, CMV and Epstein-Barr virus appeared linked to several top co-occurrence clusters. Specific HLA alleles were associated with over 15,000 TCR beta sequences at a false discovery rate of 0.05 in a later analysis. The presence/absence analyses assumed that sequencing depth was roughly uniform across donors, and that assumption may not be true. It was suggested by the authors that the approach could potentially be generalized to other disease states and immunological phenotypes. The classifier was reported to diagnose cytomegalovirus status with high specificity and sensitivity in both the original cohort and the validation cohort. In the study, some 180 TCR beta chains were listed as associated with cytomegalovirus. The 87-base-pair reads could not distinguish some IMGT-functional V segments, including TRBV6-2 and TRBV6-3, so those segments were excluded. A further reported finding was that TCR beta sequences accurately predicted the HLA-A and HLA-B alleles for most subjects in the first cohort. Most TCR sequences were observed very rarely across donors, whereas some public TCRs were present in many individuals. A later analysis found that HLA-associated TCR beta chains were more clonally expanded and had lower generation probabilities than equally common non-associated chains.

Reading the germline V gene gives CDR1 SGDLS and CDR2 YYNGEE. The CDR3, cysteine through phenylalanine, is 15 amino acids long. This entry keeps only the CDR3 DNA: 45 bases, framed from base 1. V is pared back by 0 bases and J by 5 bases, with 14 bases lying between the germline termini. The library was produced with the immunoSEQ multiplex PCR assay. The multiplex PCR relied on a mix of 60 forward primers for TCR Vbeta segments and 13 reverse primers for TCR Jbeta segments. A multiplex PCR assay on genomic DNA amplified the CDR3 region of rearranged TCR beta genes. The Illumina HiSeq System was used to sequence the amplified TCR beta libraries as 87-base-pair reads. Turning to the authors' computational methods: A later analysis counted about 76 million unique TCR beta chains across the 640 or so repertoires, and some 12 million of these chains were shared by at least two donors. A nearest-neighbor algorithm error-corrected the raw reads and collapsed the reads into unique sequences, merging closely related sequences to remove PCR and sequencing errors. Alignment of CDR3 sequences to IMGT reference sequences was used to assign V, D and J gene segments. For a sequence to be retained, a match of at least six nucleotides was required to both a V gene segment and a J gene segment. Rearrangements were called productive when the CDR3 lacked stop codons and stayed in frame with V and J; all others were non-productive. CDR3 was defined according to IMGT convention as the region running from the second conserved V-encoded cysteine to the conserved J-encoded phenylalanine. In an earlier analysis of more than 550 of the donors, sequences lacking an unambiguous match to a single V gene segment were excluded. In an earlier analysis of 500 to 750 of the donors, V segments were called functional above 56.7% productive rearrangements and were called segregating when the between-donor standard deviation exceeded 5%. A statistical classification framework was built for diagnosing cytomegalovirus status from the catalog of TCR beta chain sequences. V and J gene assignment, in a later analysis, came from comparing TCR nucleotide sequences with IMGT/GENE-DB human TR gene sequences. A later analysis assigned CDR3 sequences and most-parsimonious VDJ recombination scenarios with the TCRdist pipeline. In a later analysis, every TCR beta chain was defined by the combination of its CDR3 amino acid sequence and its V-gene family, and reads without a unique V-gene family were dropped. To address suspected cross-contamination and a sequencing artifact, a later analysis removed 450 to 700 highly shared, low-generation-probability nucleotide sequences. In a later analysis, a clonal expansion index for each public chain was calculated from normalized within-repertoire ranks of inferred template counts. In a later analysis, generation probabilities were computed with a VDJ recombination model fitted to out-of-frame rearrangements, and the resulting probabilities were checked against IGoR. In a later analysis, TCR-TCR, TCR-HLA and TCR-CMV co-occurrence was scored with hypergeometric tests, and a repertoire-size bias correction was applied to TCR pairs. A later analysis estimated false discovery rates by permuting HLA or CMV assignments 20 times. In a later analysis, co-occurring TCRs were grouped with DBSCAN, and TCRdist sequence similarity was added when clustering was performed within HLA-allele-positive subsets. Co-occurrence clustering excluded repertoires with fewer than 30,000 or more than 120,000 public chains, plus five with anomalous nucleotide sharing. This is the immuneACCESS table as TCRdb keeps it, with only in-frame sequences that have V and J called. A part of the clones is gone; compared with another copy, unresolved V genes explain less than half, and the rest is unexplained. From that table come the V and J calls and clone size; the DNA was used to work out D and trimming. This sample has approximately 110,000 clones in its table, and 60% to 80% of those were observed once. The ten largest account for almost 8.5% of the sample.

The receptor's source is a man aged 18 to 35 in good health and CMV-seropositive. This receptor chain uses TRBV9 and TRBJ1-2; too little of a D gene remains to name it. Specimen: PBMCs. The DNA reads as follows: TGTGCCAGCAGCGTAGGAGACACAATCCCTTATGGCTACACCTTC. This gives the protein CASSVGDTIPYGYTF.